Included here is one TCR beta chain sequence, with context. This CDR3 spans 15 amino acids. V lost 3 bases, J lost 11 bases, and 10 bases stayed unmatched. Germline CDR1 is MDHEN and CDR2 is SYDVKM. The sample belongs to a study of blood T cell repertoires in COVID-19. Study in general: There were acute and convalescent COVID-19 samples, and they came from the United States, Italy and Spain. From T cells, B-cell-depleted T cells, or PBMCs came the material, which was cDNA or gDNA.

Patients from Seattle were sampled longitudinally, starting during active infection. How the authors handled the data: Amplification of reference gene primers was used by the study to estimate nucleated cell counts. The table came from immunoSEQ multiplex PCR; TCRdb's copy has only in-frame clones and leaves some out. The D gene and trimming were derived from the DNA, and the V and J assignments and clone size from that table. This sample has approximately 140,000 clones, with around 87% found just once. The sample comprised peripheral blood. This receptor was obtained from a man in his late teens or twenties with COVID-19, enrolled during active disease. The chain carries TRBV28 and TRBJ1-4; 9 bases agree with TRBD1. The CDR3 is CASSFQDRGGGKLFF. The CDR3 DNA reads TGTGCCAGCAGTTTCCAGGACAGGGGCGGTGGGAAACTGTTTTTT.